Included here is one TCR beta chain sequence, with context. Its target is unknown. This sample is drawn from a study of T cell responses to AZD1222 COVID-19 vaccine. Study-level findings and limits: Regions 160-218 and 743-854 held dominance among vaccine-associated CD4 TCRs, which spanned spike. Increases in Spike-specific TCR breadth and depth were seen after two AZD1222 doses. Seropositive status at baseline applied to only a handful of AZD1222 recipients. Sampling captured repertoires only after the peak T cell response.

TCRdb's table, derived via immunoSEQ multiplex PCR, lists solely in-frame clones and lacks some. The data show nearly 110,000 clones, with roughly nine tenths seen just once and 5% to 6% held by the top ten. The source material was peripheral blood, sampled on day 0 of AZD1222 vaccination. This clonotype was sampled from an adult in good health.

CDR3: CASSPDRTNYGYTF. The CDR3, as DNA: TGTGCCAGCAGCCCGGACAGAACTAACTATGGCTACACCTTC. The chain couples TRBV6-4 to TRBJ1-2; TRBD1 is a possible D gene (6 bases). The germline CDR1 and CDR2 sequences are MRHNA and SNTAGT. V lost 6 bases to trimming and J lost 0 bases, with 11 bases between them. CDR3 length: 14 amino acids.